Listed below are T cell receptor beta chains from one sample, sequenced in a study of blood T cell repertoires in COVID-19. Assay used: immunoSEQ multiplex PCR; TCRdb lists only in-frame clones, some missing. Altogether roughly 38,000 clones are present, around 81% being singletons, with the ten largest covering 4.8%. The sample was peripheral blood. The receptors derive from a man between 45 and 60 years old with active COVID-19. Both conserved end residues are part of each CDR3. Fields, in order: CDR3 length, clone size, D gene, V gene, J gene, CDR3 DNA, CDR3 protein. D genes are given only for firm matches. Where a row states a size, it is once, few, many or the class of an expanded clone; other rows omit it.

16	NA	TRBD1	TRBV11-2	TRBJ2-1	TGTGCCAGCAGCTATAACCGACAGGGGACGCACAATGAGCAGTTCTTC	CASSYNRQGTHNEQFF
15	NA	TRBD2	TRBV6-4	TRBJ2-1	TGTGCCAGCAGTGTATCAGCGGGGGAGTACAATGAGCAGTTCTTC	CASSVSAGEYNEQFF
15	NA	TRBD2	TRBV10-1	TRBJ2-3	TGCGCCAGCAGTGTGGCGACTAGCGGGGTTTATACGCAGTATTTT	CASSVATSGVYTQYF
15	NA	NA	TRBV2	TRBJ2-1	TGTGCCAGCAGCCCCCGAACGGGGCAACGGGGGGAGCAGTTCTTC	CASSPRTGQRGEQFF
14	few	NA	TRBV6-5	TRBJ1-1	TGTGCCAGCAGTTACGGGGGGACCAACACTGAAGCTTTCTTT	CASSYGGTNTEAFF
15	NA	NA	TRBV4-3	TRBJ1-2	TGCGCCAGCAGCCAAGATGGGGCGGGGGCCTATGGCTACACCTTC	CASSQDGAGAYGYTF
14	once	NA	TRBV5-4	TRBJ1-5	TGTGCCAGCAGCGCAGCAGGGGAGGGGCAGCCCCAGCATTTT	CASSAAGEGQPQHF
14	NA	NA	TRBV5-1	TRBJ1-1	TGCGCCAGCAGCTTGTTCAGGGTAAACACTGAAGCTTTCTTT	CASSLFRVNTEAFF
15	NA	TRBD2	TRBV6-1	TRBJ2-3	TGTGCCAGCAGTGAAGCAGCGGGGGGGCCGGATACGCAGTATTTT	CASSEAAGGPDTQYF
12	once	NA	TRBV6-5	TRBJ1-2	TGTGCCAGCAATCTTGGGACATCTGGCTACACCTTC	CASNLGTSGYTF
14	NA	NA	TRBV11-2	TRBJ2-3	TGTGCCAGCAGCTACCTCAACTCGGTTGATACGCAGTATTTT	CASSYLNSVDTQYF
13	NA	NA	TRBV12-3/TRBV12-4	TRBJ2-2	TGTGCCAGCAAAGGGGGTTGGACCGGGGAGCTGTTTTTT	CASKGGWTGELFF
15	NA	TRBD2	TRBV10-3	TRBJ2-1	TGTGCCATCAGCTCCGGGACTAGCGGGCCAAATGAGCAGTTCTTC	CAISSGTSGPNEQFF
14	NA	TRBD1	TRBV2	TRBJ1-1	TGTGCCATCCGGGACAGGGGGTTGGGCACTGAAGCTTTCTTT	CAIRDRGLGTEAFF
15	NA	TRBD1	TRBV29-1	TRBJ2-3	TGCAGCGTTGACCCGACAGGGGTGACGGGAGATACGCAGTATTTT	CSVDPTGVTGDTQYF
11	NA	NA	TRBV28	TRBJ2-7	TGTGCCAGCAGTCCTAACCTAGCGCTGTACTTC	CASSPNLALYF
12	NA	NA	TRBV10-2	TRBJ2-5	TGCGCCAGCGCCCAGGTCCAAGAGACCCAGTACTTC	CASAQVQETQYF
12	NA	NA	TRBV6-5	TRBJ2-2	TGTGCCAGCAGTCCTCAGGGGGGGGAGCTGTTTTTT	CASSPQGGELFF
15	NA	NA	TRBV9	TRBJ2-7	TGTGCCAGCAGCCCTCGGTCGACTAGGGGCTACGAGCAGTACTTC	CASSPRSTRGYEQYF